Included here is one TCR beta chain sequence, with context. The CDR3 contains 16 residues. Germline trimming cut 2 bases from V and 4 bases from J; bases unmatched to any gene: 4. Per germline, CDR1 SGHVS and CDR2 FQNEAQ. These data originate in a study of T cell responses to AZD1222 COVID-19 vaccine. Libraries were prepared by immunoSEQ multiplex PCR; TCRdb keeps only in-frame clonotypes and omits some of them. The sample includes under 130,000 clones, 90% to 95% seen only once; the top ten take under 60%. V gene TRBV7-8 combines with J gene TRBJ2-7; TRBD2 aligns across 14 bases. The starting material was peripheral blood, obtained on day 0 of AZD1222 vaccination. The origin of this receptor is an adult in good health. The CDR3 protein is CASSLTGTSGSYEQYF. The CDR3, as DNA: TGTGCCAGCAGCTTAACCGGGACTAGCGGGAGTTACGAGCAGTACTTC.